The next 21 T cell receptor beta chains were all read from a single sample in a study of identical twins (dated by TCRdb to about 2016). The library was produced with 5' RACE. TCRdb shows the sequencer as Illumina HiSeq 2000. TCRdb reprocessed the public reads (quality trimming at Q25 with fastp, clone calling with MiXCR) and kept in-frame beta chains. Here each entry gathers all rows of one CDR3 protein and keeps the most common genes and DNA. Here the sample has around 290,000 distinct CDR3 sequences; roughly 9.8% occur a single time. Of the sample, around 7.1% falls within the top ten clones. The data were also submitted as part of a second study, on yellow fever vaccine responses in identical twins.

The sequenced sample consisted of CD8+ T cells sorted from blood. These receptors were taken from a woman aged 18-29 years in good health.

This clonotype has more than one count but fewer than ten. This chain uses TRBV20-1 with TRBJ2-3; D gene unclear. CDR1 and CDR2 (germline): DFQATT, SNEGSKA (reference sequence). With 6 bases removed from V and 0 bases from J, the gap between germline ends came to 13 bases. There are 14 residues in the CDR3. CDR3 bases: TGCAGTGCCGACTTACATGCTAGCACAGATACGCAGTATTTT. This translates into CSADLHASTDTQYF.

This clonotype has ten or more counts. This chain joins TRBV7-8 and TRBJ2-2, with 9 bases that match TRBD2. Looked up from germline, CDR1 is SGHVS and CDR2 is FQNEAQ. The V segment lost 4 bases and the J segment 6 bases; nucleotides outside the gene matches: 9. CDR3 length equals 16 residues. The chain's CDR3 is CASSSWLAGGPGELFF. As DNA, the CDR3 is TGTGCCAGCAGCTCATGGTTGGCGGGGGGGCCCGGGGAGCTGTTTTTT. Looking up the rest from reference TRBV7-8 and TRBJ2-2 gives the full variable domain: GAGVSQSPRYKVAKRGQDVALRCDPISGHVSLFWYQQALGQGPEFLTYFQNEAQLDKSGLPSDRFFAERPEGSVSTLKIQRTQQEDSAVYLCASSSWLAGGPGELFFGEGSRLTVL.

This clonotype was recorded many times. The chain uses TRBV12-3 or TRBV12-4 and TRBJ2-7, with D possibly TRBD1 on 5 matching bases. The CDR3 has 12 residues. With 6 bases removed from V and 6 bases from J, the gap between germline ends came to 12 bases. The CDR3 loop is CASRGVGAEQYF. The CDR3 region has the DNA TGTGCCAGCAGGGGTGTAGGGGCCGAGCAGTACTTC.

This clonotype was picked up a small number of times. The chain links TRBV7-2 to TRBJ2-7; D gene unclear. Germline loops: CDR1 SGHTA, CDR2 FQGNSA. This CDR3 spans 16 amino acids. V shed 5 bases and J shed 2 bases, with 19 bases lying between them. The CDR3 DNA reads TGTGCCAGCAGCCCCCATGGTTACCGTCCGCCCTACGAGCAGTACTTC. Its translation: CASSPHGYRPPYEQYF.

This clonotype appeared many times. The V and J genes are TRBV20-1 and TRBJ2-3; 10 nucleotides align to TRBD2. Germline V gene data show CDR1 as DFQATT and CDR2 as SNEGSKA (reference sequence). J lost 0 bases, V lost 0 bases, and 12 bases had no gene match. The CDR3 spans 19 residues. The CDR3 DNA follows: TGCAGTGCTAGAGATCGAGCTAGCGGGAGTTTTCATAGCACAGATACGCAGTATTTT. Translating it yields CSARDRASGSFHSTDTQYF.

The rearrangement joins TRBV6-2 or TRBV6-3 to TRBJ2-7, with a possible D match to TRBD2 (7 bases). CDR1 and CDR2 (germline): MNHEY, SVGEGT. V was trimmed by 4 bases and J by 2 bases, leaving 15 bases between them. The CDR3 spans 15 residues. CDR3 in DNA: TGTGCCAGCAGTTCCGAGATAGGGGGGGCCTACGAGCAGTACTTC. Encoded protein: CASSSEIGGAYEQYF.

The chain joins TRBV6-2 or TRBV6-3 to TRBJ2-3; 8 nucleotides line up with TRBD2. Germline values: CDR1 MNHEY, CDR2 SVGEGT. V dropped 0 bases and J dropped 3; count of bases not matched to a gene: 8. The CDR3 has 17 amino acids. The CDR3 sequence is CASSYSLREGRTDTQYF. The CDR3 nucleotides read TGTGCCAGCAGTTACTCGTTACGGGAGGGCCGGACAGATACGCAGTATTTT.

This clonotype was seen more than once but under ten times. The CDR3 reads CASSSWDTGELFF. The CDR3 nucleotides read TGTGCCAGCAGCTCCTGGGACACCGGGGAGCTGTTTTTT. The chain joins TRBV11-2 to TRBJ2-2; no firm D call. CDR1 and CDR2 (germline): SGHAT, FQNNGV. The CDR3 extends over 13 amino acids. Trimming took 4 bases from V and 3 from J, leaving 6 bases between them.

This chain uses TRBV21-1 with TRBJ2-6. TRBV21-1 is a recognized pseudogene. The CDR3 has 14 amino acids. The CDR3 loop is CASSSKSGANVLTF. CDR3 nucleotides: TGTGCCAGCAGCAGTAAGTCTGGGGCCAACGTCCTGACTTTC.

This clonotype was observed at least ten times. This chain links TRBV7-9 with TRBJ2-1; a possible D gene is TRBD2 (5 bases). Germline loops: CDR1 SEHNR, CDR2 FQNEAQ (reference sequence). V gave up 1 base and J gave up 4 bases, with 8 bases separating them. CDR3 length: 14 amino acids. Here the CDR3 reads CASSLGGVYNEQFF. For the CDR3, the DNA is TGTGCCAGCAGCTTAGGGGGAGTTTACAATGAGCAGTTCTTC. Full variable domain (outside the CDR3, taken from reference TRBV7-9 and TRBJ2-1): DTGVSQNPRHKITKRGQNVTFRCDPISEHNRLYWYRQTLGQGPEFLTYFQNEAQLEKSRLLSDRFSAERPKGSFSTLEIQRTEQGDSAMYLCASSLGGVYNEQFFGPGTRLTVL.

This clonotype was counted many times. The chain couples TRBV7-2 to TRBJ2-7; D is ambiguous. Trimming took 2 bases from V and 2 from J, leaving 13 bases between them. Germline V lookup: CDR1 SGHTA, CDR2 FQGNSA. The CDR3 extends over 15 amino acids. This CDR3 reads CASSLLPRPPYEQYF. CDR3 DNA: TGTGCCAGCAGCTTATTGCCCCGGCCCCCCTACGAGCAGTACTTC.

This clonotype was counted a few times. The chain has TRBV4-3 and TRBJ2-7; D is perhaps TRBD2 (5 bases). V was shortened by 2 bases and J by 3 bases, with 14 bases between the two germline ends. The CDR3 runs to 15 residues. Germline CDR1 and CDR2: LGHNA and YSLEER. Written as DNA, the CDR3 is TGCGCCAGCAGCCAAAACCGGGCCGGGGTCTACGAGCAGTACTTC. Residues: CASSQNRAGVYEQYF.

In its sample, this clonotype was seen many times. The chain recombines TRBV25-1 with TRBJ1-1; the D gene is possibly TRBD1 (6 bases). The CDR3 covers 14 residues. Deletions cut 7 bases from V and 1 base from J, with 13 bases between. In germline, CDR1 is MGHDK, CDR2 SYGVNS. Here the CDR3 reads CASTTTQGNTEAFF. Written as DNA, the CDR3 is TGTGCCAGCACCACGACACAGGGGAACACTGAAGCTTTCTTT.

The CDR3 DNA reads TGTGCCAGCAGTTCAATACTAGCCCAAGAGACCCAGTACTTC. It specifies CASSSILAQETQYF. This rearrangement joins TRBV27 to TRBJ2-5, with a possible D match to TRBD2 (6 bases). With 4 bases removed from V and 1 base from J, the gap between germline ends came to 10 bases. This CDR3 contains 14 residues. CDR1 MNHEY and CDR2 SMNVEV come from the germline V gene (reference sequence).

Ten or more counts support this clonotype. The rearrangement links TRBV4-1 to TRBJ2-3; D not resolved. The germline V gene has CDR1 MGHRA and CDR2 YSYEKL. The CDR3 is made up of 13 amino acids. The ends were cut back, 2 bases at V and 2 bases at J, with 5 bases in the middle. The CDR3 DNA reads TGCGCCAGCAGCCAAACTACCACAGATACGCAGTATTTT. As protein: CASSQTTTDTQYF.

The rearrangement uses TRBV7-2 and TRBJ2-3; 7 nucleotides align to TRBD1. With V trimmed by 5 bases and J by 6 bases, 5 bases remained unmatched. Per germline, CDR1 SGHTA and CDR2 FQGNSA. The CDR3 runs 13 residues. The CDR3 reads CASSLDREDTQYF. The DNA for the CDR3 is TGTGCCAGCAGCCTCGACAGGGAGGATACGCAGTATTTT.

Worth noting for this clonotype: A clone one base away is much larger, so this may be a read error. The genes are TRBV6-4 and TRBJ2-1; 11 bases fit TRBD2. The V gene end was trimmed by 0 bases and the J gene end by 8 bases; junction bases not matched to a gene: 3. Germline V lookup: CDR1 MRHNA, CDR2 SNTAGT. This CDR3 spans 15 amino acids. The CDR3 here is CASSDSSGGAHEQFF. The CDR3 DNA reads as TGTGCCAGCAGTGACTCTAGCGGGGGGGCCCATGAGCAGTTCTTC.

This clonotype was picked up many times. V is TRBV3-1 and J is TRBJ2-5; D call uncertain. V gave up 5 bases and J gave up 2 bases, with 3 bases separating them. The CDR3 runs 11 residues. Germline CDR1 LGHDT, CDR2 YNNKEL (reference sequence). This chain's CDR3 is CASSTQETQYF. The CDR3 nucleotides read TGTGCCAGCAGCACGCAAGAGACCCAGTACTTC.

This clonotype was found a few times. The V call is TRBV11-2, the J call TRBJ2-7, with TRBD2 matching 10 bases. Germline V CDR1 and CDR2: SGHAT, FQNNGV. The CDR3 extends over 16 amino acids. V gave up 2 bases and J gave up 5 bases; unmatched junction bases: 9. CDR3 amino acids: CASSLLAGGYLDEQYF. The CDR3 coding sequence is TGTGCCAGCAGCTTATTAGCGGGAGGTTATCTGGACGAGCAGTACTTC.

In its sample, this clonotype is medium-sized. The V gene is TRBV27, the J gene TRBJ1-1; D is uncertain. V lost 6 bases and J lost 5, with 10 bases in between. The CDR3 spans 12 residues. Looked up from germline, CDR1 is MNHEY and CDR2 is SMNVEV (reference sequence). Here the CDR3 DNA reads TGTGCCAGCAGACCGTCCGAGACTGAAGCTTTCTTT. Its protein product is CASRPSETEAFF.

This clonotype occurred many times. J is TRBJ2-3 and V is TRBV29-1; TRBD1 matches 8 bases. CDR1 SQVTM and CDR2 ANQGSEA come from the germline V gene. CDR3 length equals 16 residues. Trimming at V came to 5 bases and at J to 4 bases, leaving 14 bases not matched to a gene. In DNA form, the CDR3 reads TGCAGCGTTACCACCTCGACAGGGGAAATTTCAGATACGCAGTATTTT. It specifies CSVTTSTGEISDTQYF.